The 2 T cell receptor beta chains reported below all come from one sample, sequenced in a study of T cell responses to AZD1222 COVID-19 vaccine. TCRdb's copy holds only in-frame clones and misses some; the assay was immunoSEQ multiplex PCR. The sample yields 100,000 to 150,000 clones, 65% to 90% seen once. Specimen: peripheral blood, collected on day 0 of AZD1222 vaccination. The receptor set was obtained from an adult in good health.

The chain couples TRBV19 to TRBJ2-1; D perhaps matches TRBD1 (6 bases). Germline assignment: CDR1 LNHDA and CDR2 SQIVND (reference sequence). V lost 8 bases and J 7 bases, leaving 18 bases between the germline ends. The CDR3 extends over 14 amino acids. CDR3 region: CASGYRGGANEQFF. DNA for the CDR3: TGTGCCAGTGGCTACAGAGGGGGTGCAAATGAGCAGTTCTTC.

The chain carries TRBV7-9 and TRBJ2-7, with TRBD1 matching over 11 bases. Trimming cost V 2 bases and J 3 bases; bases outside gene matches: 9. Germline V lookup: CDR1 SEHNR, CDR2 FQNEAQ (reference sequence). This CDR3 has 17 residues. The CDR3 region has the DNA TGTGCCAGCAGCTTATGGGGGACAGGGGGGAGTGGCTACGAGCAGTACTTC. Translating it yields CASSLWGTGGSGYEQYF.